The subject of this entry is one T cell receptor beta chain. Its antigen is currently not known. Base qualities are not provided; no much larger clone lies one nucleotide away. This sample was taken from a study of T cell responses to AZD1222 COVID-19 vaccine (TCRdb year 2021). Regarding the complete study: AZD1222 recipients given second doses at about 4 weeks or at about 12 weeks were pooled, since spike-specific TCR depth and breadth were not found to differ between the two schedules. TCR sequencing was performed for 230 to 250 trial participants, of whom some 200 were given two doses of AZD1222 and around 25 were given two doses of MenACWY control vaccine. Enrollment into the trials was organized by age into subgroups of 18-55, 56-69 and 70-plus years, and those subgroups contained approximately 150, 30 and 60 TCR-sequenced participants, respectively. The full study reports these points: Because no day 14 peak-response samples were available, the repertoires could be characterized only after the peak T cell response. The whole spike protein was spanned by vaccine-associated CD4 TCRs, and dominant responses were seen in regions 160-218 and 743-854. After two AZD1222 doses, both the breadth and the depth of spike-specific TCRs were significantly higher than at day 0 and than in MenACWY recipients. Nearly half of unique spike-specific TCRs reportedly recognized epitopes outside regions mutated in the B.1.351 and B.1.1.7 variants. In the small 56-69-year group, the increase in depth fell short of significance, most likely because of low power. Conclusions about previously exposed vaccinees are limited because only five or six AZD1222 recipients were SARS-CoV-2 seropositive at baseline. Most participants were white British and females outnumbered males, and the authors suggested that clonal diversity may have been underestimated.

The CDR3 regions of human TCRbeta chains were analyzed by immunosequencing. Per the source publication's procedure: TCRs in the repertoires were compared against a reference library of SARS-CoV-2-specific TCRs that had been generated with the MIRA antigen-specificity platform. Breadth meant the fraction of unique TCRs that were SARS-CoV-2-associated, whereas depth meant the fraction of total T cells that were SARS-CoV-2-associated. Using the MIRA data, each spike-specific TCR was mapped to the spike region that the TCR reacts to and placed in a CD4 or CD8 class. Log10-transformed breadth and depth values were compared by one-way ANOVA with Sidak's multiple comparisons tests. The clones in this table, taken by TCRdb from immuneACCESS, are in-frame only. Not every clone is retained; where verified, under half of the shortfall comes from an unresolved V gene, and the cause of the rest is unknown. V, J and clone size were drawn from that table, and D and trimming were deduced from the DNA. The sample table shows around 260,000 clones, and 85% to 95% are seen once. The ten largest clones add up to less than 0.6% of the sample.

According to the study, the label for this sample's time point signals: baseline before first vaccination. Vaccinee samples came from UK trials COV001 and COV002, including a single-blind randomized controlled phase 2/3 trial of AZD1222 (ChAdOx1 nCoV-19) in healthy adults. For TCRbeta chain sequencing, PBMC samples were collected from trial participants at day 0 and at day 28 after the second dose. The CDR1 and CDR2 encoded by the germline V gene are SNHLY and FYNNEI. The CDR3, cysteine through phenylalanine, is 15 amino acids long. The CDR3 DNA has 45 bases and is translated from base 1. Trimming costs V 3 bases and J 4 bases, and their ends lie 13 bases apart.

The TCR comes from an adult in good health. Sample: peripheral blood, taken on day 0 of AZD1222 vaccination. The rearrangement joined TRBV2 to TRBJ1-5; the D segment could be TRBD1, given 6 matching bases. The CDR3: CASSDWGRGNQPQHF. The sequence in DNA is TGTGCCAGCAGTGACTGGGGGCGGGGGAATCAGCCCCAGCATTTT.